The T cell receptor beta chain under discussion was sequenced for a study of T-cell memory formation after mild COVID-19. Study-wide context: TCR clusters showed largely donor specificity.

TCRdb re-analysed the 5' RACE reads in MiXCR, keeping a single row per CDR3 protein. The sample yields 110,000 or so distinct CDR3 sequences, 20% to 25% seen once. Remarks on this clonotype: Antigen unknown.

With 1 base removed from V and 1 base from J, the gap between germline ends came to 11 bases. Germline V lookup: CDR1 SGHKS, CDR2 YYEKEE (reference sequence). This CDR3 has 16 amino acids. Whole-study results and caveats: Clonal second-wave expansions that peaked on day 37 had unconfirmed SARS-CoV-2 specificity. Day 15 to 85 contractors were CD4/CD8 balanced; later expanders leaned CD4+.

This receptor was obtained from a man younger than 30 who had mild COVID-19 (a few samples of this study predate the infection). Cell type and time point are not known. Sequenced sample: PBMCs or a T cell subset sorted from them (not recorded which). V is TRBV5-5 and J is TRBJ2-2; D is undetermined. CDR3 in DNA: TGTGCCAGCAGCTTGTACGGTCAGTTGAACACCGGGGAGCTGTTTTTT. This codes for CASSLYGQLNTGELFF.